This record looks at one T cell receptor beta chain sequence and its context. Antigen specificity is unknown. The repertoire was sequenced with immunoSEQ multiplex PCR; TCRdb's copy has only in-frame clones and lacks some. In the table there are about 160,000 clones, around 90% of which are singletons. This record belongs to a study of cytomegalovirus exposure and HLA in healthy donors. Study-level background: The 120 or so validation repertoires used the same platform as the roughly 700 first-cohort repertoires (as reported by a later analysis). Regarding the study as a whole: According to a subsequent analysis, TCR clusters from the first cohort were inclined to appear together in the 120 validation repertoires. Researchers catalogued approximately 170 TCR beta chains as cytomegalovirus-associated. High sensitivity and specificity were reportedly achieved when the classifier diagnosed cytomegalovirus status.

This CDR3 is 14 amino acids long. Germline V lookup: CDR1 SQVTM, CDR2 ANQGSEA. Deletions cut 3 bases from V and 2 bases from J, with 12 bases between. The receptor's source is a man between 18 and 29 years old in good health and CMV-seronegative. The chain employs TRBV29-1 and TRBJ2-3, with D tentatively TRBD2 (6 bases). The sample comprised PBMCs. The CDR3 DNA sequence: TGCAGCGTTGAGGGGACTGTTTACACAGATACGCAGTATTTT. It codes for CSVEGTVYTDTQYF.